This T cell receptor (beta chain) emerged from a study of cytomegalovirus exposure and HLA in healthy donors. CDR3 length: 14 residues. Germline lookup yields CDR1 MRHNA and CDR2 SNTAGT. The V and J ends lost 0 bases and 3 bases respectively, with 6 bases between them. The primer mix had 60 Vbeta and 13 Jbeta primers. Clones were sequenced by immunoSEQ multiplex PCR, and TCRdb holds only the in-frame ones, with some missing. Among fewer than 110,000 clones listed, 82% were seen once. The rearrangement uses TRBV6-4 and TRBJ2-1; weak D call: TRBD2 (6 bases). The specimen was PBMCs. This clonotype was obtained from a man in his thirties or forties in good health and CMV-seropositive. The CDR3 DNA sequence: TGTGCCAGCAGTGACTCGGGGGGCTACAATGAGCAGTTCTTC. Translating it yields CASSDSGGYNEQFF.